This entry lists 26 T cell receptor beta chains sequenced from one sample in a study of T cells in Graves' hyperthyroidism and ophthalmopathy. Amplification of TCR beta CDR3 regions used RNA as the template. TCR CDR3 regions were first amplified by RT-PCR with HTBI primers. TCRdb re-called the multiplex PCR reads with MiXCR, one entry per CDR3 protein. The sample includes 650,000 to 850,000 distinct CDR3 sequences, under 20% seen only once; the top ten take over 15%. The sample taken for sequencing was blood. These receptors were taken from a woman aged 50 to 65 with Graves' hyperthyroidism that later progressed to Graves' ophthalmopathy.

This clonotype was seen a single time. V gene TRBV5-1 combines with J gene TRBJ1-3, with D perhaps TRBD1 (5 bases). Germline CDR1 SGHRS, CDR2 YFSETQ. The germline V and J ends were trimmed by 3 bases and 0 bases, with 13 bases remaining between them. CDR3 length: 16 amino acids. CDR3 DNA: TGCGCCAGCAGCTATGGCACAGGATTCTCTGGAAACACCATATATTTT. It translates to CASSYGTGFSGNTIYF.

J is TRBJ1-5 and V is TRBV12-3 or TRBV12-4, with D unresolved. V lost 7 bases and J lost 7, with 17 bases in between. This CDR3 has 14 amino acids. Here the CDR3 DNA reads TGTGCCAGCAAACCCCAAGCGCCTGGGCAGCCCCAGCATTTT. Protein sequence: CASKPQAPGQPQHF.

The chain is built from TRBV29-1 and TRBJ2-7, with D perhaps matching TRBD2 (7 bases). The CDR3 contains 12 residues. In germline, CDR1 is SQVTM, CDR2 ANQGSEA. V lost 5 bases, J lost 8 bases, and 16 bases lay in between. CDR3 amino acids: CSVTEGGPQQYF. The CDR3 DNA reads TGCAGCGTTACGGAGGGGGGGCCCCAGCAGTACTTC.

The rearrangement links TRBV19 to TRBJ2-2; 13 bases agree with TRBD2. V was clipped by 4 bases and J by 7 bases; unmatched bases: 15. The CDR3 consists of 19 residues. Germline V lookup: CDR1 LNHDA, CDR2 SQIVND (reference sequence). Written as DNA, the CDR3 is TGTGCCAGTAGTAGCAGAGGGACTAGCGGGGCCTCCCCGGGCGGGGAGCTGTTTTTT. As protein: CASSSRGTSGASPGGELFF.

This clonotype was recorded a few times. CDR3 nucleotide sequence: TGCGCCAGCACCCCCCACGGGACAGGTATTTTGAACACTGAAGCTTTCTTT. Protein product: CASTPHGTGILNTEAFF. The V call is TRBV5-1, the J call TRBJ1-1; 8 positions match TRBD1. The CDR3 is 17 residues long. Germline V gene data show CDR1 as SGHRS and CDR2 as YFSETQ. Germline trimming cut 6 bases from V and 0 bases from J; bases unmatched to any gene: 13. Drawing the rest from reference TRBV5-1 and TRBJ1-1, the complete variable domain is KAGVTQTPRYLIKTRGQQVTLSCSPISGHRSVSWYQQTPGQGLQFLFEYFSETQRNKGNFPGRFSGRQFSNSRSEMNVSTLELGDSALYLCASTPHGTGILNTEAFFGQGTRLTVV.

The table lists this clonotype with many counts. The chain has TRBV7-6 and TRBJ2-2; the D gene is possibly TRBD2 (5 bases). The V gene's germline CDR1 is SGHVS and CDR2 FNYEAQ. The length of the CDR3 is 12 residues. Trimming pared 7 bases from V and 6 bases from J, leaving 9 bases between. The CDR3 nucleotides are TGTGCCAGCATGCTCGGGGCCGGGGAGCTGTTTTTT. This encodes CASMLGAGELFF.

The chain recombines TRBV20-1 with TRBJ2-7; D gene ambiguous. Germline lookup yields CDR1 DFQATT and CDR2 SNEGSKA (reference sequence). V shed 3 bases and J shed 6 bases, with 21 bases lying between them. The CDR3 length is 15 residues. The CDR3 DNA is TGCAGTGCTAGCCCAATGACAAGGCTGGCCGCCGAGCAGTACTTC. Translation gives CSASPMTRLAAEQYF.

In its sample, this clonotype was seen a few times. The CDR3 DNA reads TGTGCCAGCAGTTACCTGGAGCCAAATCAGCCCCAGCATTTT. Amino acids: CASSYLEPNQPQHF. The chain recombines TRBV6-5 with TRBJ1-5, with D hard to call. The CDR3 is 14 amino acids. Per the germline V gene, CDR1 is MNHEY and CDR2 is SVGAGI. V was shortened by 2 bases and J by 4 bases, with 9 bases between the two germline ends.

This clonotype was counted between two and nine times. This chain links TRBV4-1 with TRBJ2-7; 10 nucleotides line up with TRBD1. Germline values: CDR1 MGHRA, CDR2 YSYEKL. The ends lost 3 bases at V and 3 bases at J; junction bases unmatched: 11. This CDR3 contains 17 residues. The CDR3 DNA follows: TGCGCCAGCAGCCACCTACTAACAGACAGGGGGCTCTACGAGCAGTACTTC. This gives the protein CASSHLLTDRGLYEQYF.

The V gene is TRBV11-2, the J gene TRBJ2-4, with D uncertain. CDR1 is SGHAT, CDR2 FQNNGV, per germline. The ends were cut back, 0 bases at V and 0 bases at J, with 6 bases in the middle. CDR3 size: 15 residues. The CDR3 nucleotides are TGTGCCAGCAGCTTAGAGCCTTTAGCCAAAAACATTCAGTACTTC. Its protein product is CASSLEPLAKNIQYF. The whole variable domain, remainder taken from reference TRBV11-2 and TRBJ2-4, is EAGVAQSPRYKIIEKRQSVAFWCNPISGHATLYWYQQILGQGPKLLIQFQNNGVVDDSQLPKDRFSAERLKGVDSTLKIQPAKLEDSAVYLCASSLEPLAKNIQYFGAGTRLSVL.

This clonotype was seen at least ten times. The V and J genes are TRBV6-2 or TRBV6-3 and TRBJ2-5; D is tentatively TRBD1 or TRBD2 (5 bases each). The CDR3 consists of 15 residues. Germline lookup yields CDR1 MNHEY and CDR2 SVGEGT. Between the trimmed V and J ends, which lost 4 bases and 2 bases, there was a span of 14 bases. The CDR3 region is CASSFGTVVQETQYF. Here the CDR3 DNA reads TGTGCCAGCAGTTTTGGGACGGTGGTACAAGAGACCCAGTACTTC.

This clonotype was found a few times. The chain combines TRBV6-5 with TRBJ1-1; 9 bases fit TRBD1. The trim removed 3 bases at V and 10 bases at J, leaving 3 bases unmatched. Germline assignment: CDR1 MNHEY and CDR2 SVGAGI. The CDR3 extends over 12 amino acids. The DNA of the CDR3 is TGTGCCAGCAGTTATAGGACAGGGGTAGCTTTCTTT. It translates to CASSYRTGVAFF.

This clonotype has a count of ten or more. This chain links TRBV11-2 with TRBJ2-3; a weak D match, TRBD1 (6 bases). Germline loops: CDR1 SGHAT, CDR2 FQNNGV. The CDR3 sequence is 16 residues long. The V end lost 5 bases, the J end lost 3 bases, and 18 bases lay between the germline ends. The CDR3 here is CASSPPTGLRTDTQYF. The CDR3 coding sequence is TGTGCCAGCAGCCCACCAACAGGGTTGAGGACAGATACGCAGTATTTT.

This clonotype has only a few counts. This CDR3 is CASSGPYYGYTF. The CDR3 DNA reads as TGTGCCAGCAGTGGACCGTACTATGGCTACACCTTC. The rearrangement joins TRBV12-3 or TRBV12-4 to TRBJ1-2; the D is unclear. The CDR3 is made up of 12 amino acids. With 5 bases removed from V and 3 bases from J, the gap between germline ends came to 7 bases.

The genes are TRBV6-1 and TRBJ1-1; 9 nucleotides match TRBD1. The CDR3 covers 14 residues. V dropped 2 bases and J dropped 5; count of bases not matched to a gene: 3. In germline, CDR1 is MNHNS, CDR2 SASEGT. The CDR3 DNA sequence: TGTGCCAGCAGTGAACGGGACAGGGATACTGAAGCTTTCTTT. Protein: CASSERDRDTEAFF.

This clonotype turned up a few times. The CDR3 is CASMELFGTGTEKLFF. The CDR3 DNA reads as TGTGCCAGCATGGAACTCTTCGGGACAGGGACTGAAAAACTGTTTTTT. The chain links TRBV6-1 to TRBJ1-4, with 9 bases that match TRBD1. The V and J ends lost 7 bases and 7 bases, in that order; junction bases with no gene match: 13. Germline V gives CDR1 MNHNS, CDR2 SASEGT. This CDR3 contains 16 residues.

This clonotype showed up many times. CDR3 loop: CASSRSAGNTEAFF. In nucleotides, the CDR3 is TGTGCCAGCAGCCGTTCCGCGGGGAACACTGAAGCTTTCTTT. V gene TRBV6-1 combines with J gene TRBJ1-1; D is unclear. V was clipped by 6 bases and J by 1 base, with 12 bases between them. The germline V gene encodes CDR1 MNHNS and CDR2 SASEGT. The CDR3 is 14 amino acids.

V is TRBV4-1 and J is TRBJ2-1; possibly TRBD2 for D (6 bases). Trimming cost V 2 bases and J 0 bases, with 14 bases left between them. From germline, CDR1 is MGHRA and CDR2 YSYEKL. The CDR3 is 17 amino acids. CDR3 DNA sequence: TGCGCCAGCAGCCAACCCTTCGACGGGGGCTCCTACAATGAGCAGTTCTTC. It codes for CASSQPFDGGSYNEQFF.

The CDR3 region is CASITGDEYTGELFF. Written as DNA, the CDR3 is TGTGCCAGTATCACAGGGGACGAATACACCGGGGAGCTGTTTTTT. The V gene is TRBV5-6, the J gene TRBJ2-2; 7 bases are shared with TRBD1. CDR3 length: 15 amino acids. The germline V gene encodes CDR1 SGHDT and CDR2 YYEEEE. With 8 bases clipped from V and 3 bases from J, the junction kept 10 bases outside the gene matches.

Note on this clonotype: Sequence at one end of the junction differs from germline and may be a read error. This chain joins TRBV7-9 and TRBJ2-5; D perhaps matches TRBD2 (6 bases). The CDR3 consists of 14 residues. CDR1 is SEHNR and CDR2 is FQNEAQ in the germline V gene (reference sequence). The CDR3 region is CASSAFRGMETQHF. The CDR3 DNA is TGTGCCAGCAGCGCGTTCCGGGGGATGGAGACCCAGCACTTC.

The chain has TRBV30 and TRBJ1-5; 8 nucleotides line up with TRBD1. Trimming at V came to 5 bases and at J to 2 bases, leaving 5 bases not matched to a gene. Germline CDR1 and CDR2: GTSNPN and SVGIG (reference sequence). The CDR3 sequence is 14 residues long. In DNA, the CDR3 is TGTGCCTGGCAACTGACAGGGGGCAATCAGCCCCAGCATTTT. Its protein is CAWQLTGGNQPQHF.

This clonotype appeared a few times. The chain uses TRBV18 and TRBJ1-1, with D uncertain. Germline-derived CDR1 and CDR2 are KGHSH and LQKENI. CDR3 length equals 15 residues. The V end was cut by 3 bases, the J end by 0 bases, with 11 bases between. DNA for the CDR3: TGTGCCAGCTCACCCCAAAATCTGATGAACACTGAAGCTTTCTTT. Its translation: CASSPQNLMNTEAFF.

This clonotype has a handful of counts. This chain uses TRBV6-5 with TRBJ2-7, with TRBD1 identical over 7 bases. V gave up 6 bases and J gave up 5 bases; unmatched junction bases: 10. Germline V CDR1 and CDR2: MNHEY, SVGAGI. CDR3 size: 14 residues. The DNA of the CDR3 is TGTGCCAGCAGCGACGAGGGACAGCGCAACGAGCAGTACTTC. As protein: CASSDEGQRNEQYF.

In its sample, this clonotype was seen many times. V gene TRBV7-3 combines with J gene TRBJ2-7; unclear D gene. Deletions cut 5 bases from V and 3 bases from J, with 11 bases between. Germline CDR1 SGHTA, CDR2 FQGTGA. The CDR3 spans 13 residues. The CDR3 loop reads CASSPGRFYEQYF. The CDR3 DNA is TGTGCCAGCAGCCCCGGACGGTTCTACGAGCAGTACTTC. Full variable domain (outside the CDR3, taken from reference TRBV7-3 and TRBJ2-7): GAGVSQTPSNKVTEKGKYVELRCDPISGHTALYWYRQSLGQGPEFLIYFQGTGAADDSGLPNDRFFAVRPEGSVSTLKIQRTERGDSAVYLCASSPGRFYEQYFGPGTRLTVT.

This clonotype was seen repeatedly, ten times or more. The chain joins TRBV11-2 to TRBJ2-3; 9 positions match TRBD2. The CDR3 sequence is 17 residues long. Germline CDR1 is SGHAT and CDR2 is FQNNGV. V trimming: 1 base; J trimming: 5 bases; junction bases outside the gene matches: 10. CDR3 coding DNA: TGTGCCAGCAGCTTAGGCGGTGCGGGGGGGCTGGAAGATACGCAGTATTTT. It specifies CASSLGGAGGLEDTQYF.

This clonotype has ten or more counts. V and J are TRBV2 and TRBJ2-7; the D is unclear. The V gene lost 3 bases and the J gene lost 2 bases, with 8 bases spanning the gap. This CDR3 comprises 13 residues. Germline V gene data show CDR1 as SNHLY and CDR2 as FYNNEI. CDR3 sequence reads: CASSEVRPYEQYF. The CDR3 DNA follows: TGTGCCAGCAGTGAGGTCCGTCCCTACGAGCAGTACTTC.